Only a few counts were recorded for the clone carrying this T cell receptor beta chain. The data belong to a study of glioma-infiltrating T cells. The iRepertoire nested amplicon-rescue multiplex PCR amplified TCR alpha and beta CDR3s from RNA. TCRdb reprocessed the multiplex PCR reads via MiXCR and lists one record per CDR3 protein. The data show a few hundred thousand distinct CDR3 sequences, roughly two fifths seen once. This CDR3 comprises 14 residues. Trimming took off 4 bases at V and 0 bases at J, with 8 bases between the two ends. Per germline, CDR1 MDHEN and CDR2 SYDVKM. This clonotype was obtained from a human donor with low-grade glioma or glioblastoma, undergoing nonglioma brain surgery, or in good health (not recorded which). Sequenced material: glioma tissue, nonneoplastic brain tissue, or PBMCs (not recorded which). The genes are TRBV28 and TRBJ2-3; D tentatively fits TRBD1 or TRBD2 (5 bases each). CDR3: CASSSGRSTDTQYF. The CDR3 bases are TGTGCCAGCAGTTCGGGGCGTAGCACAGATACGCAGTATTTT.